This TCR beta chain was found in a study of T-cell reconstitution after alpha-beta-depleted transplantation in children (dated by TCRdb to about 2016). For the wider study: Using TCR repertoire profiling, the study followed T-cell immune reconstitution in a quantitative way in children after TCRalphabeta/CD19-depleted allogeneic hematopoietic cell transplantation. Results and caveats for the whole study, not just this receptor: The apparently early recovery of alphabetaT-cell counts about two months after transplant reportedly depended on only several hundred rapidly expanded clones that came from non-depleted graft cells. The high TCRbeta diversity at day 60 in some patients was ascribed to recipient T cells and intrathymic progenitors that had survived conditioning. The frequencies of hyperexpanded clones fell over the following months, and after one year, T-cell counts and TCRbeta diversity were mostly attributed to newly produced T cells.

The germline V gene gives CDR1 as KGHDR and CDR2 as SFDVKD. The CDR3 has 14 amino acids, counting the end cysteine and phenylalanine. The retained sequence is limited to the CDR3, 42 bases, with the frame set at the first base. The germline V and J ends show losses of 5 bases and 6 bases respectively, and no gene match explains 7 bases of the junction. The treatment or condition label on this specimen signifies: allogeneic hematopoietic cell transplantation with graft depleted of TCRalphabeta T cells and CD19 B cells. The transplant recipients were children given TCRalphabeta/CD19-depleted allogeneic hematopoietic cell grafts. This clonotype turned up a few times. What antigen it recognizes has not been identified. Per-nucleotide qualities are absent, and no much larger clonotype sits a single base away. Libraries were constructed by PCR. Sequencer: Illumina HiSeq 2500. Molecular barcoding was employed in the preparation of TCR libraries, with unique molecular identifiers being used to normalize TCRbeta repertoire quantification. TCRdb passed the public sequencing reads through fastp at Q25 and MiXCR, retaining productive beta sequences. Rows are unified per CDR3 protein, each entry keeping the most common DNA and genes. Recorded for this sample are hundreds of thousands of distinct CDR3 sequences; over 10% of them occurred a single time. The ten largest clones capture 2% to 2.5% of the sample.

The chain joins TRBV24-1 to TRBJ2-7; 9 central nucleotides agree with TRBD2. The sequences come from PBMCs, mostly from graft donor cells, collected 360 days after TCRalphabeta/CD19-depleted stem cell transplant. This TCR derives from a male patient younger than 18 who had a stem cell transplant for acute myeloid leukemia, so the T cells may come from the graft donor. The CDR3 region reads CATSGLGLASEQYF. The DNA is TGTGCCACCAGTGGTCTTGGACTAGCGTCCGAGCAGTACTTC.